The 18 T cell receptor beta chains reported below all come from one sample, sequenced in a study of human T cells and chemical hapten exposure. TCRdb reprocessed the RACE reads via MiXCR and lists one record per CDR3 protein. The sample consists of approximately 350,000 distinct CDR3 sequences, roughly 6.9% of them appearing once. The time point is: patch test 1, 2 weeks after DPC sensitization. The treatment denotes: therapeutic diphenylcyclopropenone sensitization with weekly scalp DPC. The specimen comprised whole blood, sampled in connection with sensitization to the hapten diphenylcyclopropenone (DPC). The receptors were sampled from a woman aged 18 to 35 with alopecia areata. Some clones in this sample may be carry-over from other donors' samples.

This rearrangement joins TRBV10-3 to TRBJ2-5; D gene uncertain. The CDR3 has 14 residues. Germline values: CDR1 ENHRY, CDR2 SYGVKD. Trimming cost V 4 bases and J 4 bases, with 13 bases left between them. This chain's CDR3 is CAISGPTQGETQYF. CDR3 DNA: TGTGCCATCAGTGGCCCTACCCAAGGAGAGACCCAGTACTTC.

The chain joins TRBV11-1 to TRBJ1-1; unclear D gene. CDR1 is SGHAT, CDR2 FQDESV, per germline (reference sequence). CDR3 length: 13 amino acids. The V end lost 5 bases, the J end lost 1 base, and 8 bases lay between the germline ends. The CDR3: CASSAQENTEAFF. In DNA, the CDR3 is TGTGCCAGCAGCGCGCAGGAGAACACTGAAGCTTTCTTT.

There are a few counts of this clonotype. V and J are TRBV3-1 and TRBJ1-2; D gene unclear. Germline V CDR1 and CDR2: LGHDT, YNNKEL (reference sequence). This CDR3 spans 14 amino acids. Trimming took 0 bases from V and 4 from J, leaving 9 bases between them. The CDR3 here is CASSQDTNVYGYTF. The CDR3 DNA is TGTGCCAGCAGCCAAGATACAAACGTCTATGGCTACACCTTC.

The table lists this clonotype with a count of one. With a much larger clone just one base away, this may be a read error. This chain joins TRBV3-1 and TRBJ1-1; D unresolved. The CDR3 sequence is 13 residues long. Germline values: CDR1 LGHDT, CDR2 YNNKEL (reference sequence). CDR3 sequence: CVSSQGRNTEAFF. In DNA form, the CDR3 reads TGTGTCAGCAGCCAAGGACGGAACACTGAAGCTTTCTTT. Supplemented by reference TRBV3-1 and TRBJ1-1, the full variable domain reads DTAVSQTPKYLVTQMGNDKSIKCEQNLGHDTMYWYKQDSKKFLKIMFSYNNKELIINETVPNRFSPKSPDKAHLNLHINSLELGDSAVYFCVSSQGRNTEAFFGQGTRLTVV.

In this sample, this clonotype turned up a few times. The V call is TRBV4-3, the J call TRBJ2-5; perhaps D is TRBD1 or TRBD2 (5 bases each). The germline V gene encodes CDR1 LGHNA and CDR2 YSLEER. Deletions cut 3 bases from V and 1 base from J, with 15 bases between. This CDR3 is built from 16 residues. CDR3 loop: CASSQRLRGPQETQYF. The CDR3 region has the DNA TGCGCCAGCAGCCAGCGACTAAGGGGCCCCCAAGAGACCCAGTACTTC.

CDR3: CASSRGSSYNSPLHF. CDR3 sequence (DNA): TGTGCCAGCAGCCGAGGGAGCTCCTATAATTCACCCCTCCACTTT. This rearrangement joins TRBV7-9 to TRBJ1-6; no clear D gene. Trimming cost V 5 bases and J 0 bases, with 8 bases left between them. CDR1 is SEHNR and CDR2 is FQNEAQ in the germline V gene (reference sequence). CDR3 length equals 15 residues. The variable domain in full, with the rest retrieved from reference TRBV7-9 and TRBJ1-6, is DTGVSQNPRHKITKRGQNVTFRCDPISEHNRLYWYRQTLGQGPEFLTYFQNEAQLEKSRLLSDRFSAERPKGSFSTLEIQRTEQGDSAMYLCASSRGSSYNSPLHFGNGTRLTVT.

The rearrangement uses TRBV11-2 and TRBJ2-5; no reliable D call. V lost 0 bases and J lost 0, with 8 bases in between. This CDR3 is built from 15 residues. The germline gives CDR1 SGHAT, CDR2 FQNNGV. CDR3: CASSLDRGYQETQYF. DNA for the CDR3: TGTGCCAGCAGCTTAGATCGAGGATACCAAGAGACCCAGTACTTC.

Details on this clonotype: The junction shows a germline mismatch at one end, possibly a read error. J is TRBJ1-5 and V is TRBV20-1; the D gene is possibly TRBD1 (6 bases). CDR3 length: 13 amino acids. CDR1 and CDR2 from the germline V gene are DFQATT and SNEGSKA (reference sequence). CDR3 region: CSARDISIQPQHF. The DNA of the CDR3 is TGCAGTGCAAGGGACATTAGCATTCAGCCCCAGCATTTT.

This clonotype has at least ten counts. The CDR3 DNA sequence: TGTGCCAGCAGCTTAGTCCCGACAGGGGGCGGCCCGAACACTGAAGCTTTCTTT. This translates into CASSLVPTGGGPNTEAFF. The chain couples TRBV7-9 to TRBJ1-1, with 10 bases that match TRBD1. The CDR3 extends over 18 amino acids. Germline V gene lookup returns CDR1 SEHNR and CDR2 FQNEAQ (reference sequence). V dropped 1 base and J dropped 1; count of bases not matched to a gene: 9.

This clonotype is medium-sized. The chain has TRBV4-2 and TRBJ2-1, with TRBD2 matching over 9 bases. Looked up from germline, CDR1 is LGHNA and CDR2 is YNFKEQ. This CDR3 region has 17 residues. Unmatched junction bases numbered 14, after V lost 3 bases and J lost 8 bases. The CDR3 region has the DNA TGTGCCAGCAGCCAGGAAAAAAGCGGGGGGATTTGGGATGAGCAGTTCTTC. This sequence encodes CASSQEKSGGIWDEQFF.

There are many counts of this clonotype. The CDR3 loop is CASSPIRQGSTEAFF. CDR3 bases: TGTGCCAGCTCACCCATAAGACAGGGGAGCACTGAAGCTTTCTTT. The J gene is TRBJ1-1, the V gene TRBV18, with TRBD1 identical over 8 bases. V shed 3 bases and J 4 bases; nucleotides not matched to a gene: 7. CDR3 length equals 15 residues. CDR1 is KGHSH and CDR2 is LQKENI in the germline V gene. The full variable domain, with the rest looked up from reference TRBV18 and TRBJ1-1, is NAGVMQNPRHLVRRRGQEARLRCSPMKGHSHVYWYRQLPEEGLKFMVYLQKENIIDESGMPKERFSAEFPKEGPSILRIQQVVRGDSAAYFCASSPIRQGSTEAFFGQGTRLTVV.

This clonotype was found a few times. This chain links TRBV18 with TRBJ1-5, with D tentatively TRBD1 (5 bases). The CDR3 runs to 13 residues. Germline V CDR1 and CDR2: KGHSH, LQKENI. V gave up 2 bases and J gave up 10 bases, with 12 bases separating them. CDR3: CASSPGAQDPQHF. In nucleotides, the CDR3 is TGTGCCAGCTCACCAGGGGCTCAAGATCCCCAGCATTTT.

The J gene is TRBJ2-2, the V gene TRBV24-1; D might be TRBD1 or TRBD2, each matching 5 bases. Germline lookup yields CDR1 KGHDR and CDR2 SFDVKD. The V end lost 3 bases, the J end lost 3 bases, and 13 bases lay between the germline ends. CDR3 size: 16 residues. The CDR3 protein is CATSDGGRTHTGELFF. The CDR3 DNA reads TGTGCCACCAGTGATGGGGGACGGACGCACACCGGGGAGCTGTTTTTT.

Only a few counts were recorded for this clonotype. This chain uses TRBV3-1 with TRBJ2-3; weak D call: TRBD2 (7 bases). V lost 4 bases, J lost 1 base, and 15 bases lay in between. Germline V gene data show CDR1 as LGHDT and CDR2 as YNNKEL (reference sequence). This CDR3 contains 16 residues. CDR3 DNA: TGTGCCAGCAGCCGGGGGGGCCGCGTCGGCACAGATACGCAGTATTTT. As protein: CASSRGGRVGTDTQYF.

The chain uses TRBV6-2 or TRBV6-3 and TRBJ1-2; D is ambiguous. The CDR3 extends over 12 amino acids. The V end was cut by 6 bases, the J end by 4 bases, with 9 bases between. Germline assignment: CDR1 MNHEY and CDR2 SVGEGT. CDR3 DNA: TGTGCCAGCAGCCTGGACTTCTATGGCTACACCTTC. Its protein product is CASSLDFYGYTF.

A few counts support this clonotype. The V gene is TRBV18, the J gene TRBJ1-2; D may be TRBD1 (5 bases). CDR1 is KGHSH and CDR2 is LQKENI in the germline V gene. The CDR3 contains 14 residues. Trimming left V 2 bases short and J 4 bases short, with 11 bases between. CDR3 coding DNA: TGTGCCAGCTCACCAAGCCCGGGGGGCTATGGCTACACCTTC. Translated, it gives CASSPSPGGYGYTF.

V is TRBV29-1 and J is TRBJ2-2; D perhaps matches TRBD2 (5 bases). The V gene lost 7 bases and the J gene lost 3 bases, with 12 bases spanning the gap. Germline V gene data show CDR1 as SQVTM and CDR2 as ANQGSEA. The CDR3 consists of 13 residues. In nucleotides, the CDR3 is TGCAGCGGGCTGGGAGTTCACACCGGGGAGCTGTTTTTT. This codes for CSGLGVHTGELFF.

This chain uses TRBV6-6 with TRBJ1-3, with D possibly being TRBD1 (6 bases). There are 15 residues in the CDR3. V was clipped by 6 bases and J by 4 bases, with 16 bases between them. Per germline, CDR1 MNHNY and CDR2 SVGAGI (reference sequence). CDR3 in amino acids: CASRTRTASGNTIYF. DNA of the CDR3: TGTGCCAGCAGAACCCGGACAGCCTCAGGAAACACCATATATTTT.